One and the same sample provided the 2 T cell receptor beta chains below, sequenced in a study of T cell changes during pregnancy in multiple sclerosis. Sequencing used immunoSEQ multiplex PCR; TCRdb keeps in-frame clones, though not all of them. Among some 97,000 clones listed, around 93% were seen once. The specimen comprised peripheral blood, sampled after pregnancy. Receptors originate from a female donor with multiple sclerosis, enrolled in a pregnancy study.

J is TRBJ2-5 and V is TRBV6-1; 12 bases are a match to TRBD2. The V segment lost 4 bases and the J segment 5 bases; nucleotides outside the gene matches: 11. The CDR3 has 17 residues. CDR1 MNHNS and CDR2 SASEGT come from the germline V gene. This CDR3 reads CASSAASGGVGAETQYF. As DNA, the CDR3 is TGTGCCAGCAGTGCTGCTAGCGGGGGGGTAGGGGCGGAGACCCAGTACTTC.

The chain uses TRBV30 and TRBJ2-2; possibly TRBD2 for D (6 bases). The CDR3 contains 15 residues. The germline V gene encodes CDR1 GTSNPN and CDR2 SVGIG (reference sequence). Trimming cost V 4 bases and J 1 base, with 13 bases left between them. The CDR3 coding sequence is TGTGCCTGGATCACCGGGACTGTGAACACCGGGGAGCTGTTTTTT. Encoded protein: CAWITGTVNTGELFF.